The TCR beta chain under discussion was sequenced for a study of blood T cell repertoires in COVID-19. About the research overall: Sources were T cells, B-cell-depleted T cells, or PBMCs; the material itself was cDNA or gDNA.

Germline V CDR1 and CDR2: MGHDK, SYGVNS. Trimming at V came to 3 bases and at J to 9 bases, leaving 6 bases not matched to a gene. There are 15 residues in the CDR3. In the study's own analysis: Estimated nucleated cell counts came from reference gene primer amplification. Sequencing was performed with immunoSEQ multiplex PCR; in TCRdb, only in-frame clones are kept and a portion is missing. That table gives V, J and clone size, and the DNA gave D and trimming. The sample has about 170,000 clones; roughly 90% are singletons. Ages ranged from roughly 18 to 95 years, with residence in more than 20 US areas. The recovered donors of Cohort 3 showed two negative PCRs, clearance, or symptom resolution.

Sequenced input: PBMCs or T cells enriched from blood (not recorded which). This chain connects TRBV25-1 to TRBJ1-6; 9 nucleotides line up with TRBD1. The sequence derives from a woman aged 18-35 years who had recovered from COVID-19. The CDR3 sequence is CASSDPTGGFSPLHF. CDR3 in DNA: TGTGCCAGCAGTGACCCGACAGGGGGTTTTTCACCCCTCCACTTT. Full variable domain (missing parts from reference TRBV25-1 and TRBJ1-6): EADIYQTPRYLVIGTGKKITLECSQTMGHDKMYWYQQDPGMELHLIHYSYGVNSTEKGDLSSESTVSRIRTEHFPLTLESARPSHTSQYLCASSDPTGGFSPLHFGNGTRLTVT.